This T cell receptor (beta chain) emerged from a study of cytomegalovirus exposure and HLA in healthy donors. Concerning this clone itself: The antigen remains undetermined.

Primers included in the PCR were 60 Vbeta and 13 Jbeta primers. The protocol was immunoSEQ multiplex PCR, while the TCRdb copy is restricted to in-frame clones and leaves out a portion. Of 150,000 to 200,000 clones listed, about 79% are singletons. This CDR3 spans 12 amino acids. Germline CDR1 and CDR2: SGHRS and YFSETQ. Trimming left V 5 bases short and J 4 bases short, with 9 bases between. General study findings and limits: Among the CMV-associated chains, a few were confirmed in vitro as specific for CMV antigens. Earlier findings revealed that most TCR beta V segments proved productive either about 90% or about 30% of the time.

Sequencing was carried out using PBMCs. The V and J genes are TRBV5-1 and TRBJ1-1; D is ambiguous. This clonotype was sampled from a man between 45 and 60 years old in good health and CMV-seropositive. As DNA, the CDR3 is TGCGCCAGCAGAGGAGATGCCACTGAAGCTTTCTTT. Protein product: CASRGDATEAFF. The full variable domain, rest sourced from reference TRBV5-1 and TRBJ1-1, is KAGVTQTPRYLIKTRGQQVTLSCSPISGHRSVSWYQQTPGQGLQFLFEYFSETQRNKGNFPGRFSGRQFSNSRSEMNVSTLELGDSALYLCASRGDATEAFFGQGTRLTVV.